This TCR beta chain is from a study of T cells after yellow fever vaccination. This clonotype was counted many times. Its antigen is as yet unknown. Germline V gene sequence: CDR1 KGHSH, CDR2 LQKENI. V dropped 5 bases and J dropped 6; count of bases not matched to a gene: 4. The CDR3 is 13 amino acids. Study results and caveats: Of the clonotypes, a small share occurred in both CD4 and CD8 compartments. Detected again after the booster were most primary-vaccination clones, at 95% to 98% CD4 and around 91% CD8.

5'RACE template switching produced TCR cDNA carrying a universal primer site and UMIs. TCRdb called the 5' RACE reads again in MiXCR, with one record for every CDR3 protein. The table records about 260,000 distinct CDR3 sequences, about 5.2% of them present only once. Sequencing used CD4+ T cells sorted from PBMCs, obtained on the day of the yellow fever booster vaccination. The receptor was derived from a young man who received the YFV17D yellow fever vaccine. The chain employs TRBV18 and TRBJ1-3; 7 bases are a match to TRBD1. The CDR3 sequence: CASSEGQKNTIYF. For the CDR3, the DNA is TGTGCCAGCTCAGAGGGACAGAAAAACACCATATATTTT.